This T cell receptor beta chain was documented in a study of CD8+ T cells in alopecia areata. Study as a whole: Tofacitinib lasted 6 to 18 months, then 6 months off drug. Broader study findings: Relative to normal scalp, lesional scalp, especially alopecia totalis/universalis, showed higher clonality.

V gave up 5 bases and J gave up 5 bases, with 13 bases separating them. The CDR3 sequence is 13 residues long. CDR1 and CDR2 from the germline V gene are SEHNR and FQNEAQ (reference sequence). Following extraction, RNA underwent reverse transcription to cDNA, which served as the sequencing template. Assay used: immunoSEQ multiplex PCR; TCRdb lists only in-frame clones, some missing. Among around 200,000 clones, roughly 60% were seen once, and the ten largest hold roughly 1.7%. As to this clone: The antigen is undetermined.

Lesional scalp tissue (obtained by punch biopsy) and peripheral blood were collected from alopecia areata patients. The sequenced sample was CD4+ T cells sorted from blood, obtained at week 0. This chain joins TRBV7-9 and TRBJ2-7; perhaps D is TRBD1 or TRBD2 (5 bases each). The TCR comes from a human donor with alopecia areata. The DNA for the CDR3 is TGTGCCAGCAGCGGACCGGGGCGCAACGAGCAGTACTTC. Encoded protein: CASSGPGRNEQYF.